This T cell receptor (beta chain) came from a study of beta chain features in type 1 diabetes (dated by TCRdb to the late 2010s). Concerning the study at large: Mean age, gender distribution, total cell number and subset yield did not differ between patients and healthy donors. A total of about 110 million sorted cells were examined across all samples, and the number of cells per subset was strongly correlated with RNA yield. The study compared the TCRB repertoires of sorted circulating CD4+ T cell subsets in recently diagnosed type 1 diabetes patients with those in matched healthy donors. Naive and central memory subsets were obtained from all 28 donors, but regulatory and stem cell-like memory subsets were isolated from only 8 patients and roughly eight healthy donors.

From each donor, a single peripheral blood sample of 90 to 150 mL on average was drawn into heparinised tubes. Naive, central memory, regulatory and stem cell-like memory CD4+ T cells were sorted on a BD FACSAria II using a panel including CD45RO, CCR7, CD25, CD127, CD95 and CD27. Every sorted population had a purity above 95%. PBMCs were isolated immediately by Lymphoprep density gradient centrifugation and stained directly without culture. So that batch effects would be minimized, each experiment stained and sorted samples in pairs, pairing one healthy donor with one patient. Paper-wide results and their limitations: Type 1 diabetes patients showed a moderate but significant shortening of TCRB CDR3 length in all four CD4+ subsets. At VDJ recombination sites, patients with type 1 diabetes made fewer insertions and deleted more nucleotides, a pattern implying thymic rearrangement abnormalities. PCR may preferentially amplify shorter templates, but because patient and control samples were amplified and corrected together, any resulting skew would affect both groups equally. Because the HLA sub-analyses included only small numbers of individuals, any influence of HLA type on TCRB rearrangement was left unresolved. Because cDNA was sequenced instead of genomic DNA, activated cells with high expression could be over-represented, although the groups did not differ in activation or CD3 levels. The naive, central memory and regulatory TCRB repertoires appeared to resemble one another more closely among patients than among healthy donors.

Relative to germline, V is 0 bases shorter and J is 4 bases shorter, with 13 bases between their ends. Reading the germline V gene gives CDR1 SGHRS and CDR2 YFSETQ. From its cysteine to its phenylalanine, the CDR3 spans 15 amino acids. Only the CDR3 part of the read is kept: 45 bases, read in frame from the first base. Regarding this clone: The clone's antigen remains unknown. Per-base qualities were not stored, and no clone one base away is much larger.

All of the isolated RNA was reverse transcribed with the High Capacity cDNA Reverse Transcription Kit, so expressed TCRB transcripts were sequenced. Deep immunoSEQ sequencing was performed on naive, central memory and regulatory T cell samples, with an average of approximately 3.9 million total reads per sample. After sorted cells were lysed in RLT buffer, RNA was extracted with DNase-treated RNeasy Micro or Mini kits, with the choice depending on cell number. To prevent cross-contamination, every cell subset was processed on its own, while patient and healthy donor samples were processed together. The immunoSEQ multiplex PCR was used to amplify TCRB sequences from cDNA, yielding 87-bp fragments that span the CDR3 region. Sequencing of the amplicons was performed on the Illumina HiSeq platform. In the paper's pipeline: PCR bias was corrected computationally using synthetic template baselines, and reads within Hamming distance 2 were collapsed, with unmergeable singletons discarded. Reads were aligned against IMGT to assign V, D and J genes, CDR3 length and insertions or deletions at six rearrangement sites. Clonotype counts were normalized to sorted cell number within each subset before computing true diversity and Gini coefficients with the tcR R package. The overlap coefficient, calculated on TCRB nucleotide sequences, was used to measure repertoire sharing. As a proxy for the pre-selection repertoire, out-of-frame TCRB sequences from naive cells were analyzed. The immuneACCESS repertoire file appears here via TCRdb, limited to in-frame rearrangements. These files lack a portion of the clones; in checked studies, under half of the deficit traces to unresolved V genes, and the cause of the others is not known. D and trimming were read from the DNA, whereas the V and J calls and clone size are those reported in that table. The sample includes about 640,000 clones, with 9.5% to 15% observed a single time. The top ten hold more than 0.1% of the sample.

The sequence is built from TRBV5-1 and TRBJ1-2, with no reliable assignment of the D segment. The sequence was obtained from a man aged 25-45 years with type 1 diabetes. Specimen: naive CD4+ T cells from blood. Reading the label with the study, this specimen's cell subset or site is: true naive CD4+ T cells. The sequence in DNA is TGCGCCAGCAGCTTGGAGCTGGGCAGCCTCTATGGCTACACCTTC. Its protein reads: CASSLELGSLYGYTF. Full variable domain (CDR3 extended with the reference TRBV5-1 and TRBJ1-2 proteins): KAGVTQTPRYLIKTRGQQVTLSCSPISGHRSVSWYQQTPGQGLQFLFEYFSETQRNKGNFPGRFSGRQFSNSRSEMNVSTLELGDSALYLCASSLELGSLYGYTFGSGTRLTVV.